This TCR beta chain was documented in a study of a mutant IDH1 vaccine in newly diagnosed glioma. Here immunoSEQ multiplex PCR was the method, and the copy in TCRdb shows in-frame clones only, minus some. The table has about 59,000 clones, around 83% seen once. The germline V gene has CDR1 SQVTM and CDR2 ANQGSEA. The V end was cut by 0 bases, the J end by 5 bases, with 17 bases between. The CDR3 has 15 amino acids. A remark on this clone: Antigen unknown.

As to time point: week 47, end of study. The investigators gave 300 ug of mutant IDH1 20-mer peptide in each vaccine dose, together with topical imiquimod. The chain employs TRBV29-1 and TRBJ2-7, with D maybe TRBD1 (6 bases). The receptor was isolated from a man younger than 40 with glioma. The sample here was PBMCs, taken from a glioma patient whose treatment included an IDH1 peptide vaccine. CDR3 DNA: TGCAGCGTTGAAGATTCAGGCAGGGGAATCCACGAGCAGTACTTC. It specifies CSVEDSGRGIHEQYF.